A single sample gave rise to the 15 T cell receptor beta chains below, sequenced in a study of blood T cell repertoires in COVID-19. Repertoires were generated with immunoSEQ multiplex PCR, while TCRdb's copy carries only in-frame clones and drops some. The table includes about 70,000 clones, more than 70% detected once. The sequenced sample consisted of peripheral blood. The receptor set was obtained from a human donor in a cohort sampled during active COVID-19.

The chain couples TRBV5-1 to TRBJ1-3, with D possibly TRBD1 on 6 matching bases. The length of the CDR3 is 17 residues. In germline, CDR1 is SGHRS, CDR2 YFSETQ. Trimming left V 4 bases short and J 0 bases short, with 17 bases between. The CDR3 reads CASSAVDSLSSGNTIYF. CDR3 sequence (DNA): TGCGCCAGCAGCGCCGTGGACAGTCTAAGCTCTGGAAACACCATATATTTT. Based on the CDR3 plus reference TRBV5-1 and TRBJ1-3, the full variable domain is KAGVTQTPRYLIKTRGQQVTLSCSPISGHRSVSWYQQTPGQGLQFLFEYFSETQRNKGNFPGRFSGRQFSNSRSEMNVSTLELGDSALYLCASSAVDSLSSGNTIYFGEGSWLTVV.

This chain joins TRBV2 and TRBJ2-7, with TRBD2 matching over 10 bases. Germline CDR1 SNHLY, CDR2 FYNNEI. J gave up 3 bases and V 7 bases, and 6 bases lay outside the gene matches. The CDR3 loop spans 14 amino acids. In nucleotides, the CDR3 is TGTGCCAGCAAACGGACTAGCGGCTACTACGAGCAGTACTTC. Encoded protein: CASKRTSGYYEQYF.

V usage is TRBV2 and J usage is TRBJ1-2, with D unclear. The V gene's germline CDR1 is SNHLY and CDR2 FYNNEI. V was pared by 2 bases and J by 7 bases, with 14 bases between. The CDR3 spans 14 residues. This chain's CDR3 is CASSEIDEYSGYTF. Here the CDR3 DNA reads TGTGCCAGCAGTGAAATCGACGAATACAGTGGCTACACCTTC.

This chain connects TRBV5-6 to TRBJ1-2; D is perhaps TRBD1 (6 bases). Germline V CDR1 and CDR2: SGHDT, YYEEEE. The CDR3 runs to 15 residues. V was cut by 4 bases and J by 8 bases, with 21 bases left in between. The chain's CDR3 is CASSGRWTAVGGYTF. The CDR3 region has the DNA TGTGCCAGCAGCGGGCGGTGGACAGCGGTGGGGGGCTACACCTTC. Full variable domain (rest looked up from reference TRBV5-6 and TRBJ1-2): DAGVTQSPTHLIKTRGQQVTLRCSPKSGHDTVSWYQQALGQGPQFIFQYYEEEERQRGNFPDRFSGHQFPNYSSELNVNALLLGDSALYLCASSGRWTAVGGYTFGSGTRLTVV.

This clone is a singleton in its sample. The rearrangement links TRBV11-2 to TRBJ2-2; TRBD1 is a possible D gene (5 bases). Trimming shortened V by 3 bases and J by 1 base, and 6 bases separated the two germline ends. The CDR3 is made up of 14 amino acids. Germline values: CDR1 SGHAT, CDR2 FQNNGV. The CDR3 DNA sequence: TGTGCCAGCAGCTTCGACAGGAACACCGGGGAGCTGTTTTTT. Residues: CASSFDRNTGELFF.

This chain uses TRBV5-1 with TRBJ2-1; D is unresolved. Germline V CDR1 and CDR2: SGHRS, YFSETQ. The CDR3 runs 15 residues. The V and J ends lost 4 bases and 8 bases respectively, with 19 bases between them. The CDR3 bases are TGCGCCAGCAGCCTGGGATCTAGTTTTATCCATGAGCAGTTCTTC. Amino acid sequence: CASSLGSSFIHEQFF.

The genes are TRBV24-1 and TRBJ2-3; D might be TRBD1 (6 bases). This CDR3 region has 15 residues. Germline V lookup: CDR1 KGHDR, CDR2 SFDVKD. V shed 0 bases and J shed 3 bases, with 9 bases lying between them. The CDR3 here is CATSDLIGGTDTQYF. DNA of the CDR3: TGTGCCACCAGTGATTTGATAGGGGGAACAGATACGCAGTATTTT.

The sample holds a few counts of this clone. This chain uses TRBV9 with TRBJ1-6; possibly TRBD1 for D (5 bases). V shed 0 bases and J shed 0 bases, with 7 bases lying between them. CDR3 length equals 16 residues. Germline V gene sequence: CDR1 SGDLS, CDR2 YYNGEE. DNA for the CDR3: TGTGCCAGCAGCGTAGGGGGCAGCTCCTATAATTCACCCCTCCACTTT. It yields the protein CASSVGGSSYNSPLHF.

The chain's CDR3 is CATTPRFSSYNEQFF. The CDR3 coding sequence is TGTGCCACCACTCCGCGGTTTAGCTCCTACAATGAGCAGTTCTTC. This rearrangement joins TRBV15 to TRBJ2-1; D is undetermined. Germline V gene data show CDR1 as LNHNV and CDR2 as YYDKDF (reference sequence). The CDR3 loop spans 15 amino acids. V dropped 7 bases and J dropped 0 bases, with 13 bases sitting between them. Full variable domain (outside the CDR3, taken from reference TRBV15 and TRBJ2-1): DAMVIQNPRYQVTQFGKPVTLSCSQTLNHNVMYWYQQKSSQAPKLLFHYYDKDFNNEADTPDNFQSRRPNTSFCFLDIRSPGLGDTAMYLCATTPRFSSYNEQFFGPGTRLTVL.

In DNA form, the CDR3 reads TGCAGTGCTAGAGAAGGGGTACTCCAGCATTTT. This translates into CSAREGVLQHF. The chain has TRBV20-1 and TRBJ1-5; possible D gene TRBD1, 5 bases. The CDR3 is 11 residues long. The germline V gene encodes CDR1 DFQATT and CDR2 SNEGSKA (reference sequence). The V end lost 0 bases, the J end lost 12 bases, and 9 bases lay between the germline ends.

The J gene is TRBJ1-3, the V gene TRBV7-3, with D hard to call. CDR3 length: 16 amino acids. Germline loops: CDR1 SGHTA, CDR2 FQGTGA. Trimming stripped 2 bases from V and 4 bases from J, with 15 bases between. In nucleotides, the CDR3 is TGTGCCAGCAGCTTATCCCCCGGAGGGAAAGGAAACACCATATATTTT. It encodes CASSLSPGGKGNTIYF.

The J gene is TRBJ1-1, the V gene TRBV7-9; no clear D. This CDR3 region has 14 residues. Germline CDR1 SEHNR, CDR2 FQNEAQ (reference sequence). Trimming cost V 1 base and J 8 bases, with 14 bases left between them. This CDR3 is CASSLGPVPVEAFF. CDR3 in DNA: TGTGCCAGCAGCTTAGGTCCGGTGCCCGTCGAAGCTTTCTTT.

In DNA form, the CDR3 reads TGTGCCATCAGTGTCGGCGGGGGATTGACTGAAGCTTTCTTT. Translated, it gives CAISVGGGLTEAFF. The V and J genes are TRBV10-3 and TRBJ1-1, with a possible D match to TRBD1 (5 bases). V lost 4 bases, J lost 5 bases, and 14 bases lay in between. The CDR3 is made up of 14 amino acids. The germline V gene encodes CDR1 ENHRY and CDR2 SYGVKD.

This clone was recorded once. The chain employs TRBV21-1 and TRBJ2-7; TRBD2 is the table's D call and was not checked against the DNA. TRBV21-1 is a pseudogene segment. The CDR3 loop spans 19 amino acids. The CDR3 loop is CASSLRTSGSPWSSYEQYV. Written as DNA, the CDR3 is TGTGCCAGCAGCCTCCGGACTAGCGGGAGCCCATGGAGCTCCTACGAGCAGTACGTC.

This clone was observed a single time. The rearrangement uses TRBV11-3 and TRBJ2-7, with TRBD2 matching 7 bases. V shed 0 bases and J 5 bases; nucleotides not matched to a gene: 10. The V gene's germline CDR1 is SGHNT and CDR2 YENEEA. The CDR3 loop spans 16 amino acids. In nucleotides, the CDR3 is TGTGCCAGCAGCTTAGATGGTGGGCAGGGAGGGGACGAGCAGTACGTC. Translating gives CASSLDGGQGGDEQYV.